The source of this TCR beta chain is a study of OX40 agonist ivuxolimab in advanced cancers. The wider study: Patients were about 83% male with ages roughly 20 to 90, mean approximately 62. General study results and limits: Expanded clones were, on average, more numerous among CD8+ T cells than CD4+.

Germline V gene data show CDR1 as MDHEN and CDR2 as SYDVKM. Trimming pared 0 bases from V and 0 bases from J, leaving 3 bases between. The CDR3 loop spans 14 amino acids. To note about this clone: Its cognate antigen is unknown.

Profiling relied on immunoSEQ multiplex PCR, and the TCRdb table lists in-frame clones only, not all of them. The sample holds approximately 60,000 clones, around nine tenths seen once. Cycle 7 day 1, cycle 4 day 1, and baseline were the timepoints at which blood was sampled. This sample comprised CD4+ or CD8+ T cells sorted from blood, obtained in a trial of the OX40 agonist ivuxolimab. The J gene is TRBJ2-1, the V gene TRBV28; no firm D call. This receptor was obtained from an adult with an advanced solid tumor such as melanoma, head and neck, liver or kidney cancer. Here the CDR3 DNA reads TGTGCCAGCAGTTTATGGGCCTCCTACAATGAGCAGTTCTTC. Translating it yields CASSLWASYNEQFF. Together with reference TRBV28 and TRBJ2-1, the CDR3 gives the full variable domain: DVKVTQSSRYLVKRTGEKVFLECVQDMDHENMFWYRQDPGLGLRLIYFSYDVKMKEKGDIPEGYSVSREKKERFSLILESASTNQTSMYLCASSLWASYNEQFFGPGTRLTVL.